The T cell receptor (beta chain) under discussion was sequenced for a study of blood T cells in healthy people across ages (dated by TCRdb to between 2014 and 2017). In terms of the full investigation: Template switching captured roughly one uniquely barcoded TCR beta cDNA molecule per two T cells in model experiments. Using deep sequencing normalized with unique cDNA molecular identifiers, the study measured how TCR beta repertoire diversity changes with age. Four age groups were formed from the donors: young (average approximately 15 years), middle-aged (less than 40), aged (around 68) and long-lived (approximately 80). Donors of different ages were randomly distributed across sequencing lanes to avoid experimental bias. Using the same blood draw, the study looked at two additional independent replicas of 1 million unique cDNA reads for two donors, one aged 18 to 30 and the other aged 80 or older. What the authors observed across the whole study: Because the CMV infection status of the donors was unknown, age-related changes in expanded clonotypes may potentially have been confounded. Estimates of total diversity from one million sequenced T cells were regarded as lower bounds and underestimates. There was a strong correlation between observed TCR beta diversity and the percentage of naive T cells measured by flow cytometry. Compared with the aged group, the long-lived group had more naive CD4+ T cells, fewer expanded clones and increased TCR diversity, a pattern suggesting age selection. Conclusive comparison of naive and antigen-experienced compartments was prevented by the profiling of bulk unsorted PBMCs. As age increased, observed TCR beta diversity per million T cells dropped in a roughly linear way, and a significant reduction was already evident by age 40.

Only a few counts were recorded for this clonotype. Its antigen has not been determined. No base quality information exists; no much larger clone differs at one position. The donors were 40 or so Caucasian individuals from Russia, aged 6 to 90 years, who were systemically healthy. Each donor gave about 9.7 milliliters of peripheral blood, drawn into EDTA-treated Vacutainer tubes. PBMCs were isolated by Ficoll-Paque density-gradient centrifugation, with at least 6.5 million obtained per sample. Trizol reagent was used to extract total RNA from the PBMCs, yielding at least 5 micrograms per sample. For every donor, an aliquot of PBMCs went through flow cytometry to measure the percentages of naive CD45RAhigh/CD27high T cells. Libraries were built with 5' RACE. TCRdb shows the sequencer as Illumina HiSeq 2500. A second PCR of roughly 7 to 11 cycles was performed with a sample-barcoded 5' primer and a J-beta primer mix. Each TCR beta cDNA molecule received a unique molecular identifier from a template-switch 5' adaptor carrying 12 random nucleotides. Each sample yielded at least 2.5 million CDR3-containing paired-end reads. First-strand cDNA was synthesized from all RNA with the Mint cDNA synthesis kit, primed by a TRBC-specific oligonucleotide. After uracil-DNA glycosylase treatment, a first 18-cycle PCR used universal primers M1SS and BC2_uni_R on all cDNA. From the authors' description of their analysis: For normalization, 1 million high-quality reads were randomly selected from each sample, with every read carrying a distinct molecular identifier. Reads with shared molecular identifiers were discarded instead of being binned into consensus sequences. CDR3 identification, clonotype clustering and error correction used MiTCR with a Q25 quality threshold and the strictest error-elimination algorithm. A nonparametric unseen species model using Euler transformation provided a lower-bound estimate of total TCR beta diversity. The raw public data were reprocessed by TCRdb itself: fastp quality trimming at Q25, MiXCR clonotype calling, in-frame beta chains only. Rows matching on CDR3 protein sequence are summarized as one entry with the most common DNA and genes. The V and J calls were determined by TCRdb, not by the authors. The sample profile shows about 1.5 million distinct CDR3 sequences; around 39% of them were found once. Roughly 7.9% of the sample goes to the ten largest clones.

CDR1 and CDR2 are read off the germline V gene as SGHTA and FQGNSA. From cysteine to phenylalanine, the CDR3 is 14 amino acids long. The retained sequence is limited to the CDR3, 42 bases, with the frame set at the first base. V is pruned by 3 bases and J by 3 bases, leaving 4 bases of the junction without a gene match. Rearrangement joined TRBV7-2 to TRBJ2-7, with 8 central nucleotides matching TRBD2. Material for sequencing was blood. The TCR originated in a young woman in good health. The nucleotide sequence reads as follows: TGTGCCAGCAGCTTTATAGCGGGAAACTACGAGCAGTACTTC. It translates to CASSFIAGNYEQYF.